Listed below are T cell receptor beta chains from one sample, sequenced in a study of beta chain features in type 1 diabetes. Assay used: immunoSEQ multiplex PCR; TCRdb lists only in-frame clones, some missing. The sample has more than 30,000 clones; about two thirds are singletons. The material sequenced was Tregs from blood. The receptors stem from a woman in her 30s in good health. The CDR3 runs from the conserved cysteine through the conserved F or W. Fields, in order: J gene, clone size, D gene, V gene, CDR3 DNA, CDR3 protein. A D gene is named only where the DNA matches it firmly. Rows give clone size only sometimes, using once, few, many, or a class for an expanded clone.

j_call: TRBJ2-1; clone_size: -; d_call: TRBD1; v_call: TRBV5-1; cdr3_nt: TGCGCCAGCAGCTTGGGACAGGGCCTGGGTGAGCAGTTCTTC; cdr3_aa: CASSLGQGLGEQFF
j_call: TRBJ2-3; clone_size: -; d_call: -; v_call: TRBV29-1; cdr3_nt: TGCAGCGTCGCGCGTGGGACTTCCCCAGCGCACACAGATACGCAGTATTTT; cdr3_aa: CSVARGTSPAHTDTQYF
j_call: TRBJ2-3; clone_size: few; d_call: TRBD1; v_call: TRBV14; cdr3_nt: TGTGCCAGCAGACGGACAGGTAGCACAGATACGCAGTATTTT; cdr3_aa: CASRRTGSTDTQYF
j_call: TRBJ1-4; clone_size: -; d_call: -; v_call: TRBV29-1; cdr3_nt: TGCAGCGCCGGGTCGCGGGAAAAACTGTTTTTT; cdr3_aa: CSAGSREKLFF
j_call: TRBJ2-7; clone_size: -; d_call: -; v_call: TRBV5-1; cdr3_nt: TGCGCCAGCAGCTTGGGGACATTCTACGAGCAGTACTTC; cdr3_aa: CASSLGTFYEQYF
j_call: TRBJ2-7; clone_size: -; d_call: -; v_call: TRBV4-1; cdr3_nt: TGCGCCAGCAGCCCCATAGACGGGGACGAGCAGTACTTC; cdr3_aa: CASSPIDGDEQYF
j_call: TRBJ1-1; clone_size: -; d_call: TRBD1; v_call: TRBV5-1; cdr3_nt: TGCGCCAGCAGCTACTCACAGGGGGCAAGAAGCACTGAAGCTTTCTTT; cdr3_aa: CASSYSQGARSTEAFF
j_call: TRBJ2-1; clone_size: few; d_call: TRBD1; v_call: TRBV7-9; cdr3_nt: TGTGCCAGCAGCTTACAGGCAGGGGGTGAGCAGTTCTTC; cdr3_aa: CASSLQAGGEQFF
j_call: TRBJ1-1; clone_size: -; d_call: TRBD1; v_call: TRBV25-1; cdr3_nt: TGTGCCAGCAAGGGGGCAGAAACTGAAGCTTTCTTT; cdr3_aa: CASKGAETEAFF
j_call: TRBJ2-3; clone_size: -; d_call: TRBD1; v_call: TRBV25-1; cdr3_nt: TGTGCCAGCAGCGCGGACAGGGCCGTCACAGATACGCAGTATTTT; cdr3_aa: CASSADRAVTDTQYF
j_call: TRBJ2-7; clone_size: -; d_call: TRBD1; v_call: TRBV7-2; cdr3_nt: TGTGCCAGCAGCTTACTAACCGGACAGGGAGTCTACGAGCAGTACTTC; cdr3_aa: CASSLLTGQGVYEQYF
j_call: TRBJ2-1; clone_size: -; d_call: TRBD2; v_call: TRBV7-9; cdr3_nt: TGTGCCAGCAGCTTTAGCGGGCGGGGGAATGAGCAGTTCTTC; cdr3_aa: CASSFSGRGNEQFF
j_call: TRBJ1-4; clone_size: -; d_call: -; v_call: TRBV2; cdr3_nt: TGTGCCAGCAGTGAAACCCTACAGGGACGGGGTTTT; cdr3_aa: CASSETLQGRGF
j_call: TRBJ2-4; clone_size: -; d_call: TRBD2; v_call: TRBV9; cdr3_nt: TGTGCCAGCAGCGTACACCCCGGGGGGGGCCAAAACATCCAGTACTTC; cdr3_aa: CASSVHPGGGQNIQYF
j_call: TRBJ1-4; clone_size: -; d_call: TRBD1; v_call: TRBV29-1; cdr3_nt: TGCAGCGTGGAAACAGGGGCCACTAATGAAAAACTGTTTTTT; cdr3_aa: CSVETGATNEKLFF
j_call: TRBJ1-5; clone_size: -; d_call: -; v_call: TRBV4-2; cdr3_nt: TGTGCCAGCAGCCAAGACGGGGTCGGCCAGCCCCAGCATTTT; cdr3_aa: CASSQDGVGQPQHF
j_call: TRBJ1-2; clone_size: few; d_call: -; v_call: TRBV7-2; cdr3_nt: TGTGCCAGCAGCGAACTCCGGGGAAACTATGGCTACACCTTC; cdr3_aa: CASSELRGNYGYTF
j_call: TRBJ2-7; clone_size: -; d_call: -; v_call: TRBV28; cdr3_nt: TGTGCCAGCACCCCAGTGGGAAGAGGGGGTGATTACGAGCAGTACTTC; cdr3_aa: CASTPVGRGGDYEQYF
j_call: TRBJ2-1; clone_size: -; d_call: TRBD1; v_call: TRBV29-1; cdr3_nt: TGCAGCGTTATCAGGGACAGGGCCTCTCAGTTCTTC; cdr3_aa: CSVIRDRASQFF
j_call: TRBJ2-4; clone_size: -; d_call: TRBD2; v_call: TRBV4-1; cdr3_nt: TGCGCCAGCAGCCAACACCGAGCGGGAGGCCAAAACATTCAGTACTTC; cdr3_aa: CASSQHRAGGQNIQYF
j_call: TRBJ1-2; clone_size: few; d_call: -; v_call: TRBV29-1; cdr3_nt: TGCAGCGTTGAAAGGCAGGGTATGGATGGCTACACCTTC; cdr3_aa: CSVERQGMDGYTF
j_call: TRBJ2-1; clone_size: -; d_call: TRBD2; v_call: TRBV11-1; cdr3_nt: TGTGCCAGCAGCTTAGTAGGACTAGCGGCCTCCTACAATGAGCAGTTCTTC; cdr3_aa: CASSLVGLAASYNEQFF
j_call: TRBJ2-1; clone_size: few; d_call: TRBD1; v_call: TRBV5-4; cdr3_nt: TGTGCCAGCAGCCAGATAGGGACAGGGTTGAATGAGCAGTTCTTC; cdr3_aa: CASSQIGTGLNEQFF
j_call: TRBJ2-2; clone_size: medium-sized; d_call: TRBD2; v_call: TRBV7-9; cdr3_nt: TGTGCCAGCAGCTCAAGCGGGGGAAACACCGGGGAGCTGTTTTTT; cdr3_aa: CASSSSGGNTGELFF
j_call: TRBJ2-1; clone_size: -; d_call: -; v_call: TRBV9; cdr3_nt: TGTGCCAGCAGCGTACGGCAGGCTTACAATGAGCAGTTCTTC; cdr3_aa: CASSVRQAYNEQFF
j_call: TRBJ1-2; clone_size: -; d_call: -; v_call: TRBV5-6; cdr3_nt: TGTGCCAGCAGCTCGGGTACAGGTAGAGGCTACACCTTC; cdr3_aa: CASSSGTGRGYTF
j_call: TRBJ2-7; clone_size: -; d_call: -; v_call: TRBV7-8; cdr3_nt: TGTGCCAGCAGCCGCTACCGGGACAAGGACCCCTACGAGCAGTACTTC; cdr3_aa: CASSRYRDKDPYEQYF
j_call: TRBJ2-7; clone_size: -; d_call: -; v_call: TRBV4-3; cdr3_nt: TGCGCCAGCAGCGCCAGCCACACAGTTATAACCTACGAGCAGTACTTC; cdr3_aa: CASSASHTVITYEQYF
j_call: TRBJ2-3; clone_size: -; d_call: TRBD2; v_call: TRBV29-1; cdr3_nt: TGCAGCACAGCGGGACGGACAGATACGCAGTATTTT; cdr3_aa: CSTAGRTDTQYF
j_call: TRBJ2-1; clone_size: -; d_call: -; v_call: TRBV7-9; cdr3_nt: TGTGCCAGCAGCTTAGATAGTGAGCAGTTCTTC; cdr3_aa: CASSLDSEQFF
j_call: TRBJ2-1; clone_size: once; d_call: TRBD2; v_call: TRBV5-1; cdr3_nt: TGCGCCAGCAGAAGCGGGAGGGGCAATGAGCAGTTCTTC; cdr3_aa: CASRSGRGNEQFF
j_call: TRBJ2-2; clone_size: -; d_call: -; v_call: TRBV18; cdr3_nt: TGTGCCAGCTCACCACCTGGGGGCTACACCGGGGAGCTGTTTTTT; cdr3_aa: CASSPPGGYTGELFF
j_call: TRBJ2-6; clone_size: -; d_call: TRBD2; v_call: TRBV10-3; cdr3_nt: TGTGCCATCAGCGGGATTGGGGGGGCTGGGGCCAACGTCCTGACTTTC; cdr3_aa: CAISGIGGAGANVLTF
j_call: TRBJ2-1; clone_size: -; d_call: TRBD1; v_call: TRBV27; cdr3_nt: TGTGCCAGCAGTTTGGGGACAGTCTCCTACAATGAGCAGTTCTTC; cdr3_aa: CASSLGTVSYNEQFF
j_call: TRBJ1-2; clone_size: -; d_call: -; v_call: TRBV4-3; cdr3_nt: TGCGCCAGCAGCCAAGATTCACAGTACAACTATGGCTACACCTTC; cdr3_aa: CASSQDSQYNYGYTF
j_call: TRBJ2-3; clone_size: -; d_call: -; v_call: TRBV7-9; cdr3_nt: TGTGCCAGCAGCTCCTACAGGCTATACTCCGGGACAGATACGCAGTATTTT; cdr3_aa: CASSSYRLYSGTDTQYF
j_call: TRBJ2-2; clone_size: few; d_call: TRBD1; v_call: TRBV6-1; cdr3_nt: TGTGCCAGCACTGCAGGGGGACACACCGGGGAGCTGTTTTTT; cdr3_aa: CASTAGGHTGELFF
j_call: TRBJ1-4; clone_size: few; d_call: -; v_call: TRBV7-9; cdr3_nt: TGTGCCAGCAGCTTAGTTACTACCGATCAATCTGCAACTAATGAAAAACTGTTTTTT; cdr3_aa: CASSLVTTDQSATNEKLFF
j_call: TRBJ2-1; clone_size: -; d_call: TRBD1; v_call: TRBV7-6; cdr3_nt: TGTGCCAGCTCTCGAGACAGGGTCAATGAGCAGTTCTTC; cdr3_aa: CASSRDRVNEQFF
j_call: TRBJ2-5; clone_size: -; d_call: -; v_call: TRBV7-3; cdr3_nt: TGTGCCAGCTCCCGGTCCGGGCAAGAGACCCAGTACTTC; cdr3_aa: CASSRSGQETQYF
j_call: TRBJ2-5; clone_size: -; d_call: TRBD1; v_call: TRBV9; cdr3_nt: TGTGCCAGCAGCGTGATTGGGACAGACCAAGAGACCCAGTACTTC; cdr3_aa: CASSVIGTDQETQYF
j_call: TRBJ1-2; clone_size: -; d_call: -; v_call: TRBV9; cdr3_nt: TGTGCCAGCAGCGCGACAGCAAACTATGGCTACACCTTC; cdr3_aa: CASSATANYGYTF
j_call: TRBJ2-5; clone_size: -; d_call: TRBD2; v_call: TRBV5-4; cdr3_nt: TGTGCCAGCAGCTTTTACGGGGGGGCTCAAGAGACCCAGTACTTC; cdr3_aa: CASSFYGGAQETQYF
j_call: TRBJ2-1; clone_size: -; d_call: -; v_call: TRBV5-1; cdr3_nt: TGCGCCAGCAGCGAGAATACAGGGTCCTCCTACAATGAGCAGTTCTTC; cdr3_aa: CASSENTGSSYNEQFF
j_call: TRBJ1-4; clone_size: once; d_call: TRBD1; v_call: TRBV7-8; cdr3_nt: TGTGCCAGCAGCTTAGCTCATCGGACAGGGAGCGTGGAAAAACTGTTTTTT; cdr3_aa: CASSLAHRTGSVEKLFF
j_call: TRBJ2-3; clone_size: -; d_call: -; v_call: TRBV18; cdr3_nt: TGTGCCAGCTCACCACTAGAAAACTCTGGTACGCAGTATTTT; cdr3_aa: CASSPLENSGTQYF
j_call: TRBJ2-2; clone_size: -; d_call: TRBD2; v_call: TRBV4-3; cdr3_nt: TGCGCCAGCAGCCAAGAGGGTGCGGGAGAGGACACCGGGGAGCTGTTTTTT; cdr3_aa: CASSQEGAGEDTGELFF
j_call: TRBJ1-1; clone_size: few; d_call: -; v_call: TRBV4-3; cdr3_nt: TGCGCCAGCAGCCAAGGTGCGGGGGGGAACACTGAAGCTTTCTTT; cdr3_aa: CASSQGAGGNTEAFF
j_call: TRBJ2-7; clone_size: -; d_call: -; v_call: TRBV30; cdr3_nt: TGTGCCTGGAGTGGCCCGAGGCCGCCCTACGAGCAGTACTTC; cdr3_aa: CAWSGPRPPYEQYF
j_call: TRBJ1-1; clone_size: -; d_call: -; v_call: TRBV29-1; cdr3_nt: TGCAGCGCCCGGACAGCTGAAGCTTTCTTT; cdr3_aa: CSARTAEAFF
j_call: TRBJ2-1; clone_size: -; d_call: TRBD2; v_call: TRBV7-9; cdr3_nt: TGTGCCAGCAGCTTAGCGCTTATTGCCGGGACTAGCGGGACTGAGCAGTTCTTC; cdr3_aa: CASSLALIAGTSGTEQFF
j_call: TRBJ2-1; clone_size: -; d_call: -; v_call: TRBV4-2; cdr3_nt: TGTGCCAGCAGCCCGGGTACCTACAATGAGCAGTTCTTC; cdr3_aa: CASSPGTYNEQFF
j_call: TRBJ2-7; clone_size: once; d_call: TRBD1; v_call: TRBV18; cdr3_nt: TGTGCCAGCTCACCCAGAAAGGACAGGGAAGCCGAGCAGTACTTC; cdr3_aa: CASSPRKDREAEQYF
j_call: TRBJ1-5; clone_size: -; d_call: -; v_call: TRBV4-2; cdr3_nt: TGTGCCAGCAGCCATAGGACTGGTCAGCCCCAGCATTTT; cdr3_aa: CASSHRTGQPQHF
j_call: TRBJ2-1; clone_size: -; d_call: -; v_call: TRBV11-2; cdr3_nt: TGTGCCAGCAGCTTAGGGTGGGCGGGCGCCAGCTCCTACAATGAGCAGTTCTTC; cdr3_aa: CASSLGWAGASSYNEQFF
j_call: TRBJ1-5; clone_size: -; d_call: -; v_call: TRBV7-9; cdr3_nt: TGTGCCAGCAGCTGGGGCGACAGAAGCAATCAGCCCCAGCATTTT; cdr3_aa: CASSWGDRSNQPQHF
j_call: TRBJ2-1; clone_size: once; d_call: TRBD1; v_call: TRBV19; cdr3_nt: TGTGCCACCGTCCGGGCGACAGGGGGAAATAGTGAGCAGTTCTTC; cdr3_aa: CATVRATGGNSEQFF